These 2 T cell receptor beta chains originate from one sample sequenced in a study of shared clonotypes between healthy human individuals (TCRdb year 2020). Library preparation was by the immunoSEQ multiplex PCR assay. The clones in this table, taken by TCRdb from immuneACCESS, are in-frame only. Not every clone is retained; where verified, under half of the shortfall comes from an unresolved V gene, and the cause of the rest is unknown. The sample table lists about 500,000 clones, approximately 71% of them with a count of one. The top ten constitute approximately 12% of the sample. The sample was PBMCs. These receptor sequences come from a woman aged 40 to 50 in good health. Some clones in this sample may be carry-over from other donors' samples.

The CDR3 DNA reads as TGTGCCAGCAGTCGGACTAGCGGGACCTACGAGCAGTACTTC. Its protein is CASSRTSGTYEQYF. This chain uses TRBV27 with TRBJ2-7; TRBD2 agrees at 12 bases. This CDR3 has 14 amino acids. CDR1 MNHEY and CDR2 SMNVEV come from the germline V gene (reference sequence). V was pared by 5 bases and J by 2 bases, with 1 base of the junction left unmatched.

The chain is built from TRBV9 and TRBJ2-1; D is possibly TRBD1 or TRBD2 (5 bases each). This CDR3 has 14 residues. Deletions cut 0 bases from V and 13 bases from J, with 17 bases between. The germline CDR1 and CDR2 sequences are SGDLS and YYNGEE. This CDR3 reads CASSVVLGEGSQFF. The CDR3 DNA reads as TGTGCCAGCAGCGTAGTTCTGGGGGAAGGGTCACAGTTCTTC.